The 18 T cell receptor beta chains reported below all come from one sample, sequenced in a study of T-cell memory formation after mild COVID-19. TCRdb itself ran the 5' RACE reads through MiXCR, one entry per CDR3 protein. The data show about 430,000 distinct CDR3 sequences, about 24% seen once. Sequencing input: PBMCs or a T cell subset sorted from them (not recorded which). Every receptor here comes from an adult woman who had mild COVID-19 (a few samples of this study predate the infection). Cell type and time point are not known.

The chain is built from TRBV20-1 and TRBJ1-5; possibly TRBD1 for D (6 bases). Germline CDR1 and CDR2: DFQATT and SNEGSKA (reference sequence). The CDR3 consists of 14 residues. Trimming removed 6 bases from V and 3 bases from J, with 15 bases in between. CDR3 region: CSAPDSQHNQPQHF. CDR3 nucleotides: TGCAGTGCCCCGGACAGCCAACACAATCAGCCCCAGCATTTT.

The CDR3 sequence is CASSFSARSYEQYF. CDR3 sequence (DNA): TGTGCCAGCAGCTTTTCGGCCCGCTCCTACGAGCAGTACTTC. The rearrangement uses TRBV5-6 and TRBJ2-7; D is ambiguous. CDR3 length: 14 amino acids. V dropped 2 bases and J dropped 0 bases, with 9 bases sitting between them. Per germline, CDR1 SGHDT and CDR2 YYEEEE.

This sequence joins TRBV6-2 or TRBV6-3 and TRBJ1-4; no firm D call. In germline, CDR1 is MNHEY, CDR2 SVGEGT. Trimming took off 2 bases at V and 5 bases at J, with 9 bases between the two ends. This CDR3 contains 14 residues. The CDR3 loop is CASSYGGENEKLFF. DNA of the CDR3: TGTGCCAGCAGTTACGGCGGGGAGAATGAAAAACTGTTTTTT.

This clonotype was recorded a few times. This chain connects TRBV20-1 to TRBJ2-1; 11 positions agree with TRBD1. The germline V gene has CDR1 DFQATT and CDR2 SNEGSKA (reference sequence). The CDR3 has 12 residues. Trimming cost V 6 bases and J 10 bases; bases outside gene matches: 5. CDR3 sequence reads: CSARTGGYEQFF. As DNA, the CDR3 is TGCAGTGCCAGGACAGGGGGCTACGAGCAGTTCTTC.

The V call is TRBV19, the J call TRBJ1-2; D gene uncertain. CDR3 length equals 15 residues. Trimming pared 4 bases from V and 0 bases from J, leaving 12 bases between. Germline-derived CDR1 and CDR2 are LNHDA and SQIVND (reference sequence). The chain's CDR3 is CASSRRTVANYGYTF. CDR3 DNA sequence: TGTGCCAGTAGTAGGAGAACAGTGGCTAACTATGGCTACACCTTC.

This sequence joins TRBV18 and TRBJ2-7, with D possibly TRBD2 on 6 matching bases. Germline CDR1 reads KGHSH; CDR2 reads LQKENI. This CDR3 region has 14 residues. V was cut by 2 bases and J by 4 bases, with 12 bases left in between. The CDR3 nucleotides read TGTGCCAGCTCACCATCGCTTAGCGGATACGAGCAGTACTTC. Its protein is CASSPSLSGYEQYF.

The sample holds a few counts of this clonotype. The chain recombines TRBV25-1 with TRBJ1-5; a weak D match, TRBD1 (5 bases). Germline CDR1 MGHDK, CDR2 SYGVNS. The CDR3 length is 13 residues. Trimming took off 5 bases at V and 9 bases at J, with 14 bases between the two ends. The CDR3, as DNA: TGTGCCAGCAGTTCTACAGGTCGGGGGCCCCAGCATTTT. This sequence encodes CASSSTGRGPQHF.

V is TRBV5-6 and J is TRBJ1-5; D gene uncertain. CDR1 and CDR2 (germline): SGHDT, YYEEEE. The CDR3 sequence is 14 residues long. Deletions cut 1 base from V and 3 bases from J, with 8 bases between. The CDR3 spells CASSLSQVNQPQHF. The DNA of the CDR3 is TGTGCCAGCAGCTTGAGCCAGGTCAATCAGCCCCAGCATTTT.

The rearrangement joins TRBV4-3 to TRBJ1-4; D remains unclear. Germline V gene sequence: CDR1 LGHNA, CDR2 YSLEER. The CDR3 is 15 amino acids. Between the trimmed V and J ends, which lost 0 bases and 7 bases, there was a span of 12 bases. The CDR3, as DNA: TGCGCCAGCAGCCAAGAATCTCCCAGGAGTGAAAAACTGTTTTTT. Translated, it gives CASSQESPRSEKLFF.

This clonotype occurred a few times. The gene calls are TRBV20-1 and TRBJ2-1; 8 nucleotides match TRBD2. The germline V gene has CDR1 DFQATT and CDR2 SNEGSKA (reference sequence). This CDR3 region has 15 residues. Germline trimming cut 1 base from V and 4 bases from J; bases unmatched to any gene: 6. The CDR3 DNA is TGCAGTGCTAGAGGTAGGGCGGGAGGTTACAATGAGCAGTTCTTC. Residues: CSARGRAGGYNEQFF.

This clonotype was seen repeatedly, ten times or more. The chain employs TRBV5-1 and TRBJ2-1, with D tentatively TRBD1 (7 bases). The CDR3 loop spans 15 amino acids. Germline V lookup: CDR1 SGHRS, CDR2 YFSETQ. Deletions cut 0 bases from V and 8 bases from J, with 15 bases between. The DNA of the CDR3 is TGCGCCAGCAGCTTGGTGGCGGGACAGAACTATGAGCAGTTCTTC. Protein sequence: CASSLVAGQNYEQFF.

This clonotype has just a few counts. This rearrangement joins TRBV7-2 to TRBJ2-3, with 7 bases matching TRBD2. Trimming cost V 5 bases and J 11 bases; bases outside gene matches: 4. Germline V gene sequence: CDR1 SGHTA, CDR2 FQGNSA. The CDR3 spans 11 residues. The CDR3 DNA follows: TGTGCCAGCAGCCTGGGGAGGGGGCAGTATTTT. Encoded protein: CASSLGRGQYF.

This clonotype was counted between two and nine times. CDR3 amino acids: CASSGQGTPYNEQFF. The CDR3 coding sequence is TGTGCCAGCAGTGGTCAGGGAACCCCCTACAATGAGCAGTTCTTC. The gene calls are TRBV2 and TRBJ2-1, with D perhaps TRBD1 (5 bases). Germline loops: CDR1 SNHLY, CDR2 FYNNEI. The CDR3 spans 15 residues. V was trimmed by 4 bases and J by 2 bases, leaving 12 bases between them.

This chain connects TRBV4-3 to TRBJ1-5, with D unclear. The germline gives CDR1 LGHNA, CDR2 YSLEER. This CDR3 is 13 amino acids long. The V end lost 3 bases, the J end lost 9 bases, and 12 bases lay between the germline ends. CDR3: CASSQGQGWPQHF. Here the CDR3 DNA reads TGCGCCAGCAGCCAGGGTCAAGGATGGCCCCAGCATTTT.

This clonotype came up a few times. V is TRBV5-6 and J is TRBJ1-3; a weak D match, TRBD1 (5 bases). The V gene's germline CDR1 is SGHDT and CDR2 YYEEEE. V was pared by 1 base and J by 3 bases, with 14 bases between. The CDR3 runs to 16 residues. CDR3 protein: CASSLRGSSSGNTIYF. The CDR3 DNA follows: TGTGCCAGCAGCTTGAGGGGCTCTTCCAGTGGAAACACCATATATTTT.

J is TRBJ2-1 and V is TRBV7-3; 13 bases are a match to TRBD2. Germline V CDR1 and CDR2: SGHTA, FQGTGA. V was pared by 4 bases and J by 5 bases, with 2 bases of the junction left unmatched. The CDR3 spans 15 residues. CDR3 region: CASSSGLAGDNEQFF. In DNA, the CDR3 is TGTGCCAGCAGCTCTGGACTAGCGGGGGACAATGAGCAGTTCTTC.

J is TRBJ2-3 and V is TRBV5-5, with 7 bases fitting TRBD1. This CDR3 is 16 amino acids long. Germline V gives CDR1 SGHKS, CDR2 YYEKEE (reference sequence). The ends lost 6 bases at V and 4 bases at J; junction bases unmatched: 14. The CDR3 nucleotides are TGTGCCAGCACCAAAGATTGGGACAGTACTCCAGATACGCAGTATTTT. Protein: CASTKDWDSTPDTQYF.

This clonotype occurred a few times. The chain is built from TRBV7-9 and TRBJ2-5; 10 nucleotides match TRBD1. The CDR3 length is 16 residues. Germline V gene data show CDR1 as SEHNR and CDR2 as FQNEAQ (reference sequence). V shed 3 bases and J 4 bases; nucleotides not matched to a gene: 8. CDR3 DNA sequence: TGTGCCAGCAGCTTGGGGGACAGGGGACTTGCAGAGACCCAGTACTTC. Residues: CASSLGDRGLAETQYF.